The 5 T cell receptor beta chains reported below all come from one sample, sequenced in a study of blood T cell repertoires in COVID-19. Libraries were prepared by immunoSEQ multiplex PCR; TCRdb keeps only in-frame clonotypes and omits some of them. Among around 250,000 clones listed, 88% were seen once. The sequenced material came from PBMCs or T cells enriched from blood (not recorded which). Source of these receptors: a woman aged 35 to 49 who had been exposed to COVID-19.

This sequence joins TRBV9 and TRBJ2-7; 7 nucleotides align to TRBD1. This CDR3 spans 13 amino acids. Germline V CDR1 and CDR2: SGDLS, YYNGEE. After removal of 4 bases from V and 3 bases from J, the junction contained 4 bases not matched to a gene. CDR3 nucleotides: TGTGCCAGCAGCCCCGCAGGGGGCTACGAGCAGTACTTC. It codes for CASSPAGGYEQYF.

V is TRBV3-1 (or the pseudogene TRBV3-2) and J is TRBJ1-1; D gene ambiguous. CDR3 length: 13 amino acids. The ends were cut back, 2 bases at V and 0 bases at J, with 4 bases in the middle. Germline V gene sequence: CDR1 LGHDT, CDR2 YNNKEL (reference sequence). The CDR3 DNA sequence: TGTGCCAGCAGCCAATCCGTGAACACTGAAGCTTTCTTT. Protein sequence: CASSQSVNTEAFF.

The gene calls are TRBV25-1 and TRBJ2-7; maybe TRBD1 (5 bases). Germline CDR1 MGHDK, CDR2 SYGVNS. V shed 4 bases and J shed 0 bases, with 13 bases lying between them. The CDR3 length is 15 residues. CDR3 bases: TGTGCCAGCAGTGTAACAGGTCCTAGCTCCTACGAGCAGTACTTC. It codes for CASSVTGPSSYEQYF.

As DNA, the CDR3 is TGTGCCAGCAGCCAAGGTTTATCAGGGGGCGCGCACGAGCAGTACGTC. Translated: CASSQGLSGGAHEQYV. The V and J genes are TRBV3-1 (or the pseudogene TRBV3-2) and TRBJ2-7; 8 bases align to TRBD1. The CDR3 loop spans 16 amino acids. Trimming removed 1 base from V and 5 bases from J; junction bases left unmatched: 10. In germline, CDR1 is LGHDT, CDR2 YNNKEL (reference sequence).

The chain uses TRBV5-8 and TRBJ2-1; 8 positions match TRBD2. J lost 2 bases, V lost 4 bases, and 11 bases had no gene match. The CDR3 extends over 17 amino acids. In germline, CDR1 is SGHTS, CDR2 YDEGEE. CDR3 residues: CASSHNVGGGAYNEQFF. The DNA for the CDR3 is TGTGCCAGCAGCCACAACGTCGGGGGGGGTGCCTACAATGAGCAGTTCTTC.